The clone carrying this T cell receptor beta chain was counted between two and nine times. Its cognate antigen is unknown. The data belong to a study of vaccination and CD4 T cells after COVID-19. Treatment described: approximately nine-day PBMC culture with coronavirus spike peptide pools or control peptides (ViraFEST assay). The V gene end was trimmed by 6 bases and the J gene end by 0 bases; junction bases not matched to a gene: 8. The CDR3 sequence is 16 residues long. Germline lookup yields CDR1 MNHEY and CDR2 SVGEGT. Sequencing of DNA taken from cultured CD4+ T cells relied on the Oncomine TCR Beta short-read assay. TCRdb independently ran MiXCR on the PCR reads; one entry per CDR3 protein. The sample lists 14,000 to 15,000 distinct CDR3 sequences, over 45% occurring once.

This clonotype originated in a human donor who had recovered from COVID-19. V is TRBV6-2 or TRBV6-3 and J is TRBJ1-5, with TRBD1 matching over 7 bases. The specimen was CD4+ T cells from blood, cultured in vitro. CDR3 in amino acids: CASRKDRPYSNQPQHF. In nucleotides, the CDR3 is TGTGCCAGCAGGAAGGACAGGCCATATAGCAATCAGCCCCAGCATTTT.